This entry lists 19 T cell receptor beta chains sequenced from one sample in a study of T cell responses to AZD1222 COVID-19 vaccine. The method was immunoSEQ multiplex PCR; TCRdb's version includes in-frame clones alone and lacks a portion of them. Counted here are 90,000 to 120,000 clones, about 90% occurring once; the ten biggest clones make up approximately 22%. The source material was peripheral blood, sampled on day 0 of AZD1222 vaccination. These receptors all come from an adult in good health.

The V call is TRBV10-3, the J call TRBJ1-2, with 8 bases aligning to TRBD1. V dropped 5 bases and J dropped 8; count of bases not matched to a gene: 7. The CDR3 consists of 13 residues. Germline loops: CDR1 ENHRY, CDR2 SYGVKD. CDR3 nucleotide sequence: TGTGCCATCAGTCCAGGGGGCACGGGAGGCTACACCTTC. Amino acid sequence: CAISPGGTGGYTF.

The V call is TRBV18, the J call TRBJ2-3; D unclear. The germline V gene has CDR1 KGHSH and CDR2 LQKENI. Trimming took 3 bases from V and 3 from J, leaving 10 bases between them. The CDR3 loop spans 14 amino acids. The chain's CDR3 is CASSPLPGTDTQYF. The DNA of the CDR3 is TGTGCCAGCTCACCTTTACCCGGGACAGATACGCAGTATTTT.

This chain uses TRBV7-4 with TRBJ2-7; 7 bases line up with TRBD1. Germline loops: CDR1 SGHVT, CDR2 SQSDAQ. This CDR3 spans 15 amino acids. Unmatched junction bases numbered 13, after V lost 7 bases and J lost 4 bases. The chain's CDR3 is CASISDRATGYEQYF. CDR3 nucleotides: TGTGCCAGCATCTCAGACAGGGCGACGGGTTACGAGCAGTACTTC.

The V call is TRBV15, the J call TRBJ2-2; either TRBD1 or TRBD2 may supply D (5 bases each). Trimming stripped 2 bases from V and 7 bases from J, with 11 bases between. Germline V lookup: CDR1 LNHNV, CDR2 YYDKDF (reference sequence). The CDR3 extends over 14 amino acids. As DNA, the CDR3 is TGTGCCACCAGCAGACGGGCGAGGGGCGGGGAGCTGTTTTTT. Protein sequence: CATSRRARGGELFF.

The V gene is TRBV25-1, the J gene TRBJ2-5, with TRBD1 identical over 8 bases. Germline trimming cut 4 bases from V and 5 bases from J; bases unmatched to any gene: 6. There are 14 residues in the CDR3. Germline CDR1 reads MGHDK; CDR2 reads SYGVNS. CDR3 amino acids: CASSASNRGETQYF. CDR3 sequence (DNA): TGTGCCAGCAGTGCTTCGAACAGGGGGGAGACCCAGTACTTC. The variable domain in full, completed from reference TRBV25-1 and TRBJ2-5, reads EADIYQTPRYLVIGTGKKITLECSQTMGHDKMYWYQQDPGMELHLIHYSYGVNSTEKGDLSSESTVSRIRTEHFPLTLESARPSHTSQYLCASSASNRGETQYFGPGTRLLVL.

This clone came up once. CDR3 nucleotides: TGTGCCATCAGTGAGGGGACAGGGGGCCCACACAATGAGCAGTTCTTC. Translated: CAISEGTGGPHNEQFF. The chain uses TRBV10-3 and TRBJ2-1; 12 bases map to TRBD1. With V trimmed by 2 bases and J by 5 bases, 4 bases remained unmatched. The CDR3 spans 16 residues. The germline CDR1 and CDR2 sequences are ENHRY and SYGVKD.

V gene TRBV2 combines with J gene TRBJ2-4; D uncertain. CDR1 is SNHLY and CDR2 is FYNNEI in the germline V gene. V lost 5 bases and J 15 bases, leaving 20 bases between the germline ends. CDR3 length: 13 amino acids. The CDR3 nucleotides are TGTGCCAGCAGTCGCTCGGACGGATTTTGGCTGTACTTC. Translating it yields CASSRSDGFWLYF.

This clone is a singleton in its sample. The chain combines TRBV30 with TRBJ1-2; D not certain. Trimming shortened V by 3 bases and J by 4 bases, and 9 bases separated the two germline ends. The CDR3 is 12 amino acids. Germline V lookup: CDR1 GTSNPN, CDR2 SVGIG (reference sequence). In nucleotides, the CDR3 is TGTGCCTGGAGGGAGGACCTCTATGGCTACACCTTC. Amino acids: CAWREDLYGYTF.

V is TRBV5-3 and J is TRBJ1-2, with D hard to call. TRBV5-3 is an ORF, with its function uncertain. Between the trimmed V and J ends, which lost 2 bases and 7 bases, there was a span of 12 bases. The CDR3 sequence is 13 residues long. The CDR3 nucleotides are TGTGCCAGAAGCTTTTACAAGAAAGGTGGCTACACCTTC. Amino acids: CARSFYKKGGYTF.

The V gene is TRBV29-1, the J gene TRBJ2-7; D not certain. The CDR3 totals 11 residues. The germline gives CDR1 SQVTM, CDR2 ANQGSEA. Between the trimmed V and J ends, which lost 5 bases and 2 bases, there was a span of 7 bases. The CDR3 is CSVSDTYEQYF. The CDR3 nucleotides read TGCAGCGTTTCCGATACCTACGAGCAGTACTTC.

The V and J genes are TRBV29-1 and TRBJ2-1, with D hard to call. The CDR3 length is 12 residues. V shed 5 bases and J shed 5 bases, with 10 bases lying between them. CDR1 SQVTM and CDR2 ANQGSEA come from the germline V gene. The CDR3 nucleotides read TGCAGCGTTCTCCGGGCCAACAATGAGCAGTTCTTC. Translated: CSVLRANNEQFF.

This clone was recorded once. The chain joins TRBV12-5 to TRBJ2-2, with D maybe TRBD1 (6 bases). With 0 bases removed from V and 4 bases from J, the gap between germline ends came to 27 bases. CDR1 is LGHNT, CDR2 FRNRAP, per germline. CDR3 length: 21 amino acids. CDR3 sequence: CASGLVLGQGRKPVGTGELFF. DNA for the CDR3: TGTGCTAGTGGTTTGGTACTGGGGCAGGGGCGAAAACCTGTCGGCACCGGGGAGCTGTTTTTT.

The V gene is TRBV7-2, the J gene TRBJ2-4; no reliable D call. Germline CDR1 reads SGHTA; CDR2 reads FQGNSA. The CDR3 loop spans 15 amino acids. Trimming stripped 4 bases from V and 1 base from J, with 11 bases between. The CDR3 is CASSSDLTAKNIQYF. In DNA, the CDR3 is TGTGCCAGCAGCTCGGACCTTACCGCCAAAAACATTCAGTACTTC.

CDR3 DNA sequence: TGTGCCAGTAGTATACGCCGGGACAGGGGGACGGCTTTCTTT. As protein: CASSIRRDRGTAFF. The chain has TRBV19 and TRBJ1-1; 11 nucleotides line up with TRBD1. CDR3 size: 14 residues. Germline assignment: CDR1 LNHDA and CDR2 SQIVND (reference sequence). Trimming took 2 bases from V and 11 from J; bases not matched to a gene: 7.

The chain couples TRBV13 to TRBJ2-7; no reliable D call. V was cut by 5 bases and J by 12 bases, with 20 bases left in between. Germline-derived CDR1 and CDR2 are PRHDT and FYEKMQ (reference sequence). The CDR3 totals 13 residues. In DNA, the CDR3 is TGTGCCAGCAGCCTAACGGGCACGCGAGGCTTGTACTTC. Translated: CASSLTGTRGLYF.

The chain employs TRBV12-2 and TRBJ1-5. TRBV12-2 is given as a pseudogene. This CDR3 is built from 15 residues. This CDR3 is CASRLEHWRDQPQHF. In nucleotides, the CDR3 is TGTGCAAGTCGCCTAGAACATTGGCGAGATCAGCCCCAGCATTTT.

The V call is TRBV13, the J call TRBJ2-2; D not resolved. CDR1 is PRHDT, CDR2 FYEKMQ, per germline (reference sequence). Trimming took 4 bases from V and 4 from J, leaving 13 bases between them. There are 15 residues in the CDR3. The CDR3, as DNA: TGTGCCAGCAGCTCCTTGAGAGTCGGCACCGGGGAGCTGTTTTTT. Translation gives CASSSLRVGTGELFF.

The J gene is TRBJ1-1, the V gene TRBV4-2; D is unclear. Between the trimmed V and J ends, which lost 0 bases and 1 base, there was a span of 9 bases. Per germline, CDR1 LGHNA and CDR2 YNFKEQ. There are 15 residues in the CDR3. This chain's CDR3 is CASSQEGERNTEAFF. The CDR3 DNA follows: TGTGCCAGCAGCCAAGAGGGCGAGAGGAACACTGAAGCTTTCTTT.

The rearrangement uses TRBV24-1 and TRBJ1-3, with unresolved D. The germline gives CDR1 KGHDR, CDR2 SFDVKD. V was pared by 9 bases and J by 0 bases, with 11 bases between. This CDR3 has 14 amino acids. The CDR3 DNA follows: TGTGCCACCCGCGGGCCCTACTCTGGAAACACCATATATTTT. Its translation: CATRGPYSGNTIYF.